This T cell receptor beta chain was found in a study of control samples from healthy donors and cancer patients. Sequencing was performed with immunoSEQ multiplex PCR; in TCRdb, only in-frame clones are kept and a portion is missing. The specimen's table records 150,000 to 200,000 clones. This CDR3 is 15 amino acids long. CDR1 SGHNT and CDR2 YYREEE come from the germline V gene (reference sequence). V was cut by 0 bases and J by 8 bases, with 12 bases left in between. The source of this sequence is a woman under 40 in good health. Sequencing used blood. The genes are TRBV5-4 and TRBJ1-6; D perhaps matches TRBD1 (5 bases). CDR3: CASSLEVRADSPLHF. The CDR3 DNA follows: TGTGCCAGCAGCTTGGAGGTCAGGGCGGATTCACCCCTCCACTTT.